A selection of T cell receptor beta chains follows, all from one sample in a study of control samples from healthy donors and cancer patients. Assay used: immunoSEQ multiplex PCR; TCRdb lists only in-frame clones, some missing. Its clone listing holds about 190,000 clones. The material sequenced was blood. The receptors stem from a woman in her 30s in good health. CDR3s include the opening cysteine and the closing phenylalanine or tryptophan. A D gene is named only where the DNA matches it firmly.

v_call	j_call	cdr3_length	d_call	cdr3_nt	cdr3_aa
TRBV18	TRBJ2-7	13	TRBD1	TGTGCCAGCTCGCGGACAGGGTTATGGGAGCAGTACTTC	CASSRTGLWEQYF
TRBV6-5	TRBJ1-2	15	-	TGTGCCAGCAGTTACTCAGGGACCGGCAACTATGGCTACACCTTC	CASSYSGTGNYGYTF
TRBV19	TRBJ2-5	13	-	TGTGCCAGTAGTATAGCGGGGCAAGAGACCCAGTACTTC	CASSIAGQETQYF
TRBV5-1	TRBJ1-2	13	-	TGCGCCAGCAGCTTGGCCACAGGGACCGGCTACACCTTC	CASSLATGTGYTF
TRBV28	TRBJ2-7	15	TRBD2	TGTGCCAGCAGCCTATCTGGCGGGAGCTCCTACGAGCAGTACTTC	CASSLSGGSSYEQYF
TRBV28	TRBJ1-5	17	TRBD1	TGTGCCAGCAGAGGACAGGGGAAGAGGAAAAGCAATCAGCCCCAGCATTTT	CASRGQGKRKSNQPQHF
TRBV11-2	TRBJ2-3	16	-	TGTGCCAGCAGCTTACAGCTCGGGGGCTGGACAGATACGCAGTATTTT	CASSLQLGGWTDTQYF
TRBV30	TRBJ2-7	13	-	TGTGCCTGGAGTTTGACTCCCGGCGCCGAGCAGTACTTC	CAWSLTPGAEQYF
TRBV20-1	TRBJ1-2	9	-	TGCAGTGCTAATAATGGCTACACCTTC	CSANNGYTF
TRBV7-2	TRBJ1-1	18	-	TGTGCCAGCAGCTTATTGAGGTTGGAGGGGAGAAAAAACACTGAAGCTTTCTTT	CASSLLRLEGRKNTEAFF
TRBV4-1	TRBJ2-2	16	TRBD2	TGCGCCAGCAGCCAAGGACTAGCGGGACCTACCGGGGAGCTGTTTTTT	CASSQGLAGPTGELFF